The next 14 T cell receptor beta chains were all read from a single sample in a study of blood T cell repertoires in COVID-19 (TCRdb year 2020). The library was made by the immunoSEQ multiplex PCR assay. TCRdb took over this immuneACCESS table, retaining in-frame rearrangements with V and J assigned. Such tables are incomplete; in checked studies, under half of the missing clones stem from an unresolved V gene, and the remainder is unexplained. Counted in this sample were about 300,000 clones; under 90% of them appeared once. Around 4.6% of the sample is taken by the ten largest. Sequencing input: PBMCs or T cells enriched from blood (not recorded which). These receptors all stem from a man aged 25-45 years who had recovered from COVID-19.

This chain connects TRBV24-1 to TRBJ1-1, with D unresolved. The germline CDR1 and CDR2 sequences are KGHDR and SFDVKD. The CDR3 is 9 amino acids. V was shortened by 7 bases and J by 6 bases, with 2 bases between the two germline ends. The CDR3 loop reads CATSAEAFF. The CDR3 DNA sequence: TGTGCCACCAGCGCTGAAGCTTTCTTT.

The V gene is TRBV6-5, the J gene TRBJ2-1, with TRBD1 identical over 12 bases. V lost 8 bases to trimming and J lost 6 bases; unmatched junction nucleotides: 2. This CDR3 is built from 13 residues. Germline CDR1 and CDR2: MNHEY and SVGAGI. DNA for the CDR3: TGTGCCAGCGGGACAGGGGGCCCCAATGAGCAGTTCTTC. This codes for CASGTGGPNEQFF.

This chain links TRBV6-5 with TRBJ2-5; D call uncertain. Trimming pared 5 bases from V and 5 bases from J, leaving 12 bases between. The germline V gene encodes CDR1 MNHEY and CDR2 SVGAGI. The CDR3 runs to 13 residues. The CDR3 bases are TGTGCCAGCAGTAACACCCACCTGGAGACCCAGTACTTC. Its translation: CASSNTHLETQYF.

The chain employs TRBV10-3 and TRBJ1-2; 7 nucleotides align to TRBD1. CDR3 length: 15 residues. V was clipped by 8 bases and J by 0 bases; unmatched bases: 9. Germline V lookup: CDR1 ENHRY, CDR2 SYGVKD. Here the CDR3 DNA reads TGTGCCATCGCCAGACCGGGACAGCCTAACTATGGCTACACCTTC. Protein product: CAIARPGQPNYGYTF.

This chain connects TRBV6-5 to TRBJ2-5; weak D call: TRBD2 (6 bases). The CDR3 covers 15 residues. Trimming removed 8 bases at V and 2 bases at J, with 18 bases between. Germline values: CDR1 MNHEY, CDR2 SVGAGI. CDR3 protein: CASRIRFSGQETQYF. CDR3 DNA: TGTGCCAGCCGCATACGATTTAGCGGTCAAGAGACCCAGTACTTC.

This clone was seen a few times. The CDR3 region is CASIAIGGGYEQYF. As DNA, the CDR3 is TGTGCCAGCATCGCCATTGGGGGGGGCTACGAGCAGTACTTC. V usage is TRBV5-8 and J usage is TRBJ2-7; 7 nucleotides agree with TRBD2. The J segment lost 3 bases and the V segment lost 6 bases, leaving 9 bases of the junction unmatched. Germline loops: CDR1 SGHTS, CDR2 YDEGEE. The CDR3 consists of 14 residues.

This chain joins TRBV7-2 and TRBJ1-2, with a tentative D call TRBD1 (6 bases). This CDR3 contains 16 residues. Trimming took off 5 bases at V and 4 bases at J, with 20 bases between the two ends. In germline, CDR1 is SGHTA, CDR2 FQGNSA. CDR3 DNA sequence: TGTGCCAGCAGCCCAGCCGGGACACAATCTCGCTATGGCTACACCTTC. Translated, it gives CASSPAGTQSRYGYTF. Full variable domain (outside the CDR3, taken from reference TRBV7-2 and TRBJ1-2): GAGVSQSPSNKVTEKGKDVELRCDPISGHTALYWYRQSLGQGLEFLIYFQGNSAPDKSGLPSDRFSAERTGGSVSTLTIQRTQQEDSAVYLCASSPAGTQSRYGYTFGSGTRLTVV.

The chain has TRBV7-9 and TRBJ2-2, with 7 bases that match TRBD1. Looked up from germline, CDR1 is SEHNR and CDR2 is FQNEAQ (reference sequence). V lost 3 bases to trimming and J lost 5 bases; unmatched junction nucleotides: 6. This CDR3 comprises 15 residues. The CDR3 DNA is TGTGCCAGCAGCTTGGGCAGGGGGAAAACCGGGGAGCTGTTTTTT. This gives the protein CASSLGRGKTGELFF.

The rearrangement links TRBV25-1 to TRBJ1-3; D is ambiguous. CDR1 and CDR2 (germline): MGHDK, SYGVNS. Trimming took 6 bases from V and 0 from J, leaving 6 bases between them. The CDR3 length is 13 residues. The CDR3 bases are TGTGCCAGCAGACACCACTCTGGAAACACCATATATTTT. This encodes CASRHHSGNTIYF.

The chain couples TRBV4-1 to TRBJ1-5, with 8 bases matching TRBD1. The CDR3 has 15 residues. Germline CDR1 is MGHRA and CDR2 is YSYEKL. The junction had 4 bases not matched to a gene; V was cut back by 3 bases and J by 3 bases. The CDR3 DNA sequence: TGCGCCAGCAGCCAGCAGGGGGCACACAATCAGCCCCAGCATTTT. Residues: CASSQQGAHNQPQHF.

The chain employs TRBV7-8 and TRBJ2-1, with no clear D. The V end lost 5 bases, the J end lost 3 bases, and 8 bases lay between the germline ends. The CDR3 is 13 residues long. Germline CDR1 is SGHVS and CDR2 is FQNEAQ. As DNA, the CDR3 is TGTGCCAGCAGCCGGAATAGCTACAATGAGCAGTTCTTC. It encodes CASSRNSYNEQFF.

This chain joins TRBV18 and TRBJ2-1; perhaps TRBD1 as D (5 bases). The CDR3 loop spans 13 amino acids. Trimming pared 4 bases from V and 4 bases from J, leaving 8 bases between. Germline loops: CDR1 KGHSH, CDR2 LQKENI. In DNA form, the CDR3 reads TGTGCCAGCTCACTTGACAGTTACAATGAGCAGTTCTTC. This sequence encodes CASSLDSYNEQFF.

This rearrangement joins TRBV19 to TRBJ2-4; TRBD1 matches 7 bases. The CDR3 has 15 residues. V shed 5 bases, J shed 3 bases, and the junction held 7 bases outside the gene matches. Germline V CDR1 and CDR2: LNHDA, SQIVND (reference sequence). CDR3 nucleotide sequence: TGTGCCAGTAGTCCTCTCCGGGACAGCAAAAACATTCAGTACTTC. Protein: CASSPLRDSKNIQYF.

The J gene is TRBJ2-2, the V gene TRBV3-1 (or the pseudogene TRBV3-2); a weak D match, TRBD2 (8 bases). V lost 11 bases and J lost 1, with 44 bases in between. Germline V gene data show CDR1 as LGHDT and CDR2 as YNNKEL (reference sequence). The CDR3 length is 24 residues. The CDR3 loop reads CAPFSRLKTGPAGGHLKNTGELFF. The CDR3 DNA sequence: TGTGCCCCCTTTTCCCGACTGAAGACAGGGCCGGCGGGGGGCCATCTAAAGAACACCGGGGAGCTGTTTTTT.